The 32 T cell receptor beta chains below all came from one sample that was sequenced in a study of vaccination and CD4 T cells after COVID-19. No antigen is known for these receptors. Treatment noted: roughly 10-day PBMC culture with coronavirus spike peptide pools or control peptides (ViraFEST assay). An Oncomine TCR Beta short-read assay was used to sequence the DNA from cultured CD4+ T cells. MiXCR, run by TCRdb on the PCR reads, gives a single entry per CDR3 protein. The profile shows fewer than 11,000 distinct CDR3 sequences, 26% of them singletons. The sample in question was CD4+ T cells from blood, cultured in vitro, obtained before SARS-CoV-2 vaccination. The source is a human donor who received a COVID-19 vaccine.

The sample holds a few counts of this clonotype. The rearrangement joins TRBV20-1 to TRBJ1-2; D gene unclear. Trimming took 5 bases from V and 4 from J, leaving 20 bases between them. CDR3 length: 15 residues. CDR1 is DFQATT and CDR2 is SNEGSKA in the germline V gene (reference sequence). Written as DNA, the CDR3 is TGCAGTGCTCCCCCTGGGAGGGCCCTGACCTATGGCTACACCTTC. Protein: CSAPPGRALTYGYTF.

The V gene is TRBV6-2 or TRBV6-3, the J gene TRBJ2-2, with 10 bases identical to TRBD2. The CDR3 has 18 amino acids. V lost 0 bases to trimming and J lost 5 bases; unmatched junction nucleotides: 9. Per germline, CDR1 MNHEY and CDR2 SVGEGT. The CDR3: CASSYSKRGGRKTGELFF. The CDR3 bases are TGTGCCAGCAGTTACTCGAAGCGGGGGGGCCGTAAGACCGGGGAGCTGTTTTTT.

V usage is TRBV7-6 and J usage is TRBJ1-4; TRBD1 matches 8 bases. This CDR3 has 15 residues. Trimming at V came to 5 bases and at J to 6 bases, leaving 8 bases not matched to a gene. Germline CDR1 SGHVS, CDR2 FNYEAQ. CDR3 sequence reads: CASSPRQGRDEKLFF. In DNA, the CDR3 is TGTGCCAGCAGCCCGAGACAGGGGAGAGATGAAAAACTGTTTTTT.

This clonotype turned up a few times. The gene calls are TRBV7-7 and TRBJ1-6; D unclear. There are 13 residues in the CDR3. Trimming removed 1 base at V and 10 bases at J, with 8 bases between. Germline lookup yields CDR1 SSHAT and CDR2 FNYEAQ (reference sequence). CDR3 nucleotide sequence: TGTGCCAGCAGCTTAGGGACGGGCTCACCCCTCCACTTT. Protein sequence: CASSLGTGSPLHF. Drawing the rest from reference TRBV7-7 and TRBJ1-6, the complete variable domain is GAGVSQSPRYKVTKRGQDVTLRCDPISSHATLYWYQQALGQGPEFLTYFNYEAQPDKSGLPSDRFSAERPEGSISTLTIQRTEQRDSAMYRCASSLGTGSPLHFGNGTRLTVT.

By sample fraction, this clonotype is medium-sized. The rearrangement uses TRBV20-1 and TRBJ2-3, with a possible D match to TRBD2 (6 bases). V gave up 1 base and J gave up 2 bases, with 22 bases separating them. The CDR3 consists of 18 residues. The germline gives CDR1 DFQATT, CDR2 SNEGSKA (reference sequence). In DNA, the CDR3 is TGCAGTGCTAGAGGTGCGGGGTCACCCGGGGTTAACACAGATACGCAGTATTTT. It is translated as CSARGAGSPGVNTDTQYF.

This sequence joins TRBV5-8 and TRBJ2-2, with a possible D match to TRBD2 (6 bases). Trimming stripped 3 bases from V and 5 bases from J, with 17 bases between. CDR1 is SGHTS and CDR2 is YDEGEE in the germline V gene. The CDR3 loop spans 16 amino acids. The CDR3 sequence: CASSSDPEGLTGELFF. The CDR3 coding sequence is TGTGCCAGCAGCTCGGACCCGGAGGGGTTAACCGGGGAGCTGTTTTTT. Full variable domain (rest looked up from reference TRBV5-8 and TRBJ2-2): EAGVTQSPTHLIKTRGQQATLRCSPISGHTSVYWYQQALGLGLQFLLWYDEGEERNRGNFPPRFSGRQFPNYSSELNVNALELEDSALYLCASSSDPEGLTGELFFGEGSRLTVL.

The table lists this clonotype with a few counts. V and J are TRBV10-3 and TRBJ2-1, with a tentative D call TRBD1 (6 bases). Trimming took off 3 bases at V and 5 bases at J, with 17 bases between the two ends. This CDR3 has 16 residues. CDR1 and CDR2 from the germline V gene are ENHRY and SYGVKD. In DNA, the CDR3 is TGTGCCATCAGTGATCCAGGGGTTCCCCCCCACAATGAGCAGTTCTTC. As protein: CAISDPGVPPHNEQFF.

This clonotype has more than one count but fewer than ten. The V gene is TRBV20-1, the J gene TRBJ2-4; TRBD1 agrees at 8 bases. The germline V gene has CDR1 DFQATT and CDR2 SNEGSKA (reference sequence). This CDR3 comprises 19 residues. V was pared by 3 bases and J by 3 bases, with 19 bases of the junction left unmatched. Here the CDR3 reads CSARKPGQAAPIFKNIQYF. As DNA, the CDR3 is TGCAGTGCTAGGAAACCGGGACAGGCCGCGCCGATTTTCAAAAACATTCAGTACTTC.

The chain has TRBV20-1 and TRBJ1-1; D is unclear. The V end was cut by 0 bases, the J end by 6 bases, with 2 bases between. Germline CDR1 is DFQATT and CDR2 is SNEGSKA (reference sequence). The CDR3 loop spans 10 amino acids. The DNA for the CDR3 is TGCAGTGCTAGAGATTCTGAAGCTTTCTTT. The encoded protein is CSARDSEAFF.

The V call is TRBV7-6, the J call TRBJ1-2; D uncertain. Germline CDR1 SGHVS, CDR2 FNYEAQ. V was pared by 1 base and J by 6 bases, with 15 bases between. This CDR3 is built from 15 residues. CDR3 sequence (DNA): TGTGCCAGCAGCTTAGGGAGGCCTACCACACATGGCTACACCTTC. Amino acid sequence: CASSLGRPTTHGYTF.

This clonotype has just a few counts. The chain couples TRBV6-1 to TRBJ2-7, with D maybe TRBD1 (5 bases). CDR3 length: 13 amino acids. V was cut by 6 bases and J by 4 bases, with 13 bases left in between. Germline V lookup: CDR1 MNHNS, CDR2 SASEGT. The CDR3 loop is CASRSLGDYEQYF. The CDR3 coding sequence is TGTGCCAGCAGATCGCTAGGGGATTACGAGCAGTACTTC.

V usage is TRBV24-1 and J usage is TRBJ1-2, with D unclear. Deletions cut 2 bases from V and 4 bases from J, with 7 bases between. Looked up from germline, CDR1 is KGHDR and CDR2 is SFDVKD. The CDR3 totals 13 residues. CDR3 DNA: TGTGCCACCAGTGATTGGGCAGCCTATGGCTACACCTTC. As protein: CATSDWAAYGYTF.

This clonotype showed up just a few times. The gene calls are TRBV6-5 and TRBJ2-7, with 9 bases matching TRBD1. Germline CDR1 MNHEY, CDR2 SVGAGI. The CDR3 spans 15 residues. With V trimmed by 4 bases and J by 2 bases, 6 bases remained unmatched. CDR3 nucleotide sequence: TGTGCCAGCAGTTCCCGGGACAGGGCCCCCTACGAGCAGTACTTC. This encodes CASSSRDRAPYEQYF.

This clonotype was counted a few times. The chain carries TRBV18 and TRBJ2-7, with D unclear. The CDR3 is 13 residues long. CDR1 is KGHSH, CDR2 LQKENI, per germline. Trimming removed 3 bases at V and 3 bases at J, with 9 bases between. The CDR3 nucleotides read TGTGCCAGCTCACCTGACAACCGCTACGAGCAGTACTTC. It codes for CASSPDNRYEQYF.

This sequence joins TRBV18 and TRBJ1-5; TRBD1 might be the D (5 bases). There are 14 residues in the CDR3. V lost 3 bases, J lost 5 bases, and 11 bases lay in between. The germline V gene encodes CDR1 KGHSH and CDR2 LQKENI. The CDR3 sequence is CASSPSGGDQPQHF. The CDR3 coding sequence is TGTGCCAGCTCACCCAGCGGGGGGGATCAGCCCCAGCATTTT.

The chain combines TRBV19 with TRBJ2-3, with 7 bases fitting TRBD1. V was pared by 3 bases and J by 2 bases, with 8 bases of the junction left unmatched. The length of the CDR3 is 16 residues. The V gene's germline CDR1 is LNHDA and CDR2 SQIVND (reference sequence). The CDR3 is CASSIYDRADTDTQYF. The CDR3 DNA reads TGTGCCAGTAGTATCTATGACAGGGCAGACACAGATACGCAGTATTTT.

This clonotype turned up a few times. The chain is built from TRBV27 and TRBJ2-3; 9 positions agree with TRBD2. V dropped 3 bases and J dropped 5; count of bases not matched to a gene: 6. The CDR3 covers 15 residues. CDR1 and CDR2 (germline): MNHEY, SMNVEV (reference sequence). CDR3 nucleotides: TGTGCCAGCAGTTTGGCGGGGGGGCACGTAGATACGCAGTATTTT. Translation: CASSLAGGHVDTQYF.

The chain joins TRBV4-1 to TRBJ2-5, with no clear D. Germline CDR1 reads MGHRA; CDR2 reads YSYEKL. With 0 bases removed from V and 4 bases from J, the gap between germline ends came to 18 bases. The CDR3 has 17 residues. CDR3 sequence: CASSQEASSFELETQYF. CDR3 nucleotide sequence: TGCGCCAGCAGCCAAGAGGCGTCTAGTTTTGAGCTAGAGACCCAGTACTTC.

The V and J genes are TRBV30 and TRBJ2-5; 9 bases line up with TRBD1. This CDR3 is built from 15 residues. Trimming took 2 bases from V and 2 from J; bases not matched to a gene: 6. Germline V lookup: CDR1 GTSNPN, CDR2 SVGIG (reference sequence). CDR3 loop: CAWSLGTGIQETQYF. The CDR3 bases are TGTGCCTGGAGTCTCGGGACAGGGATACAAGAGACCCAGTACTTC. The full variable domain, completed using reference TRBV30 and TRBJ2-5, is SQTIHQWPATLVQPVGSPLSLECTVEGTSNPNLYWYRQAAGRGLQLLFYSVGIGQISSEVPQNLSASRPQDRQFILSSKKLLLSDSGFYLCAWSLGTGIQETQYFGPGTRLLVL.

To note about this clonotype: A much larger clone sits a single nucleotide away, making a read error possible. Here the CDR3 reads CSALGRDQETQYF. The CDR3 DNA reads TGCAGTGCTTTGGGACGGGATCAAGAGACCCAGTACTTC. The chain carries TRBV20-1 and TRBJ2-5; TRBD1 or TRBD2 may be the D gene (5 bases each). Trimming took 5 bases from V and 2 from J, leaving 12 bases between them. CDR1 and CDR2 from the germline V gene are DFQATT and SNEGSKA (reference sequence). The CDR3 is 13 amino acids.

The genes are TRBV7-3 and TRBJ2-1, with TRBD2 identical over 8 bases. V lost 4 bases, J lost 3 bases, and 5 bases stayed unmatched. The CDR3 spans 15 residues. Germline assignment: CDR1 SGHTA and CDR2 FQGTGA. This chain's CDR3 is CASSSGGGRYNEQFF. The CDR3 nucleotides are TGTGCCAGCAGCTCCGGGGGGGGGCGCTACAATGAGCAGTTCTTC.

V gene TRBV4-1 combines with J gene TRBJ2-2; the D gene is possibly TRBD2 (6 bases). This CDR3 is built from 18 residues. V dropped 0 bases and J dropped 1 base, with 15 bases sitting between them. Germline-derived CDR1 and CDR2 are MGHRA and YSYEKL. CDR3 amino acids: CASSQDLAGRRNTGELFF. Here the CDR3 DNA reads TGCGCCAGCAGCCAAGATCTGGCGGGGCGCCGGAACACCGGGGAGCTGTTTTTT.

This rearrangement joins TRBV7-9 to TRBJ2-1, with 8 nucleotides matching TRBD2. Germline V CDR1 and CDR2: SEHNR, FQNEAQ (reference sequence). The CDR3 length is 15 residues. V trimming: 5 bases; J trimming: 4 bases; junction bases outside the gene matches: 7. The CDR3 nucleotides read TGTGCCAGCAGCCCGGGGGGGCGGGCGTACAATGAGCAGTTCTTC. This gives the protein CASSPGGRAYNEQFF.

The chain is built from TRBV7-2 and TRBJ2-3; unclear D gene. The CDR3 has 16 residues. CDR1 and CDR2 from the germline V gene are SGHTA and FQGNSA. Trimming shortened V by 0 bases and J by 0 bases, and 10 bases separated the two germline ends. The CDR3 nucleotides read TGTGCCAGCAGCTTAGCGCGAGGACGAAGCACAGATACGCAGTATTTT. Protein product: CASSLARGRSTDTQYF.

This clonotype was counted between two and nine times. This chain joins TRBV5-6 and TRBJ1-1, with 10 bases lining up with TRBD1. The germline CDR1 and CDR2 sequences are SGHDT and YYEEEE. V gave up 4 bases and J gave up 3 bases; unmatched junction bases: 9. This CDR3 contains 16 residues. The CDR3 sequence is CASSAPTGGAHTEAFF. CDR3 nucleotide sequence: TGTGCCAGCAGCGCCCCGACAGGGGGCGCGCACACTGAAGCTTTCTTT.

The V gene is TRBV7-3, the J gene TRBJ2-1; 9 bases are a match to TRBD2. Germline lookup yields CDR1 SGHTA and CDR2 FQGTGA. The CDR3 runs 11 residues. The V and J ends lost 6 bases and 14 bases, in that order; junction bases with no gene match: 5. CDR3 region: CASSGGGAEFF. CDR3 nucleotide sequence: TGTGCCAGCAGTGGCGGGGGGGCTGAGTTCTTC.

The sample holds a few counts of this clonotype. The J gene is TRBJ1-6, the V gene TRBV6-1, with 7 bases that match TRBD1. The V gene end was trimmed by 0 bases and the J gene end by 7 bases; junction bases not matched to a gene: 3. The CDR3 covers 15 residues. Germline V gene data show CDR1 as MNHNS and CDR2 as SASEGT. CDR3 protein: CASSEAGGENSPLHF. The CDR3 DNA reads TGTGCCAGCAGTGAAGCAGGGGGCGAAAATTCACCCCTCCACTTT.

This chain uses TRBV6-1 with TRBJ1-2, with D hard to call. The CDR3 loop spans 13 amino acids. V was clipped by 7 bases and J by 2 bases, with 11 bases between them. Germline CDR1 reads MNHNS; CDR2 reads SASEGT. The CDR3 is CASTRTGNYGYTF. DNA of the CDR3: TGTGCCAGCACCCGGACGGGGAACTATGGCTACACCTTC.

The gene calls are TRBV10-3 and TRBJ2-5; maybe TRBD2 (6 bases). The CDR3 spans 13 residues. Per germline, CDR1 ENHRY and CDR2 SYGVKD. The V end lost 1 base, the J end lost 3 bases, and 6 bases lay between the germline ends. The chain's CDR3 is CAISEWREETQYF. Here the CDR3 DNA reads TGTGCCATCAGTGAGTGGAGGGAAGAGACCCAGTACTTC.

V usage is TRBV6-1 and J usage is TRBJ2-2; 11 bases match TRBD2. Germline assignment: CDR1 MNHNS and CDR2 SASEGT. The junction had 21 bases not matched to a gene; V was cut back by 8 bases and J by 4 bases. The CDR3 length is 20 residues. The CDR3 DNA sequence: TGTGCCAGCGAGACACCCGAGGTTCGGACTAGCGGGTTTGTCACCGGGGAGCTGTTTTTT. Amino acid sequence: CASETPEVRTSGFVTGELFF.

This clonotype turned up a few times. V is TRBV6-5 and J is TRBJ1-6; D might be TRBD1 (5 bases). The length of the CDR3 is 17 residues. The V and J ends lost 4 bases and 1 base respectively, with 14 bases between them. Germline CDR1 and CDR2: MNHEY and SVGAGI. CDR3 bases: TGTGCCAGCAGTTCCTCTCTGGGGGGATCCTATAATTCACCCCTCCACTTT. This codes for CASSSSLGGSYNSPLHF.

J is TRBJ2-3 and V is TRBV2; 14 bases agree with TRBD2. Germline lookup yields CDR1 SNHLY and CDR2 FYNNEI. V was pared by 9 bases and J by 8 bases, with 7 bases of the junction left unmatched. The CDR3 is made up of 14 amino acids. The CDR3 DNA reads TGTGCCAGAGGACTAGCGGGGGGAAAGGGTACGCAGTATTTT. Amino acid sequence: CARGLAGGKGTQYF.